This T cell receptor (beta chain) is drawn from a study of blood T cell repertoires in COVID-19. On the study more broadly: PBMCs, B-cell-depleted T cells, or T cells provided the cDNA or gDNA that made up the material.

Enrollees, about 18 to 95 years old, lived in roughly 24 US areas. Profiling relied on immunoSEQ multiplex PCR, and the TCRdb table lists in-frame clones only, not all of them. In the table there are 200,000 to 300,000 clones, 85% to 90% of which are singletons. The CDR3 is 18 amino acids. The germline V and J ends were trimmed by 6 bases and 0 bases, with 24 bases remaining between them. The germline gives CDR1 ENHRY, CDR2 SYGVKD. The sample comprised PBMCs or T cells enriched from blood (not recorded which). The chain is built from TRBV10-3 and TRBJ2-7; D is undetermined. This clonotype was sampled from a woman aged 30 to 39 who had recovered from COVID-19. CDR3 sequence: CAISSPRIGAFSSYEQYF. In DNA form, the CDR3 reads TGTGCCATCAGCAGCCCTCGCATAGGAGCGTTTAGCTCCTACGAGCAGTACTTC.